Given below is one T cell receptor (beta chain) in context. Its cognate antigen is unknown. The V end lost 2 bases, the J end lost 5 bases, and 12 bases lay between the germline ends. From germline, CDR1 is GTSNPN and CDR2 SVGIG (reference sequence). This CDR3 is built from 13 residues. The entry originates in a study of CD8 T cells in ankylosing spondylitis. Study conclusions and caveats: From matched ankylosing spondylitis synovial fluid, disease-linked clones were reportedly recovered at significantly enriched levels.

The authors made TCR beta libraries by quantitative 5'-RACE with molecular barcodes. A single record per CDR3 protein comes from TCRdb applying MiXCR to the 5' RACE reads. The data contain tens of thousands of distinct CDR3 sequences, 30% of them seen just once; the ten biggest clones take up less than 55%. The rearrangement links TRBV30 to TRBJ2-5; no firm D call. The receptor was isolated from a male donor with ankylosing spondylitis. Sample: synovial fluid, either unsorted or a sorted T cell fraction (not recorded which). The CDR3 bases are TGTGCCTGGAGTCCCTACGTCACGGAGACCCAGTACTTC. It translates to CAWSPYVTETQYF.